The rows below give T cell receptor beta chains drawn from one sample of a study of blood T cell repertoires in COVID-19. The protocol was immunoSEQ multiplex PCR, while the TCRdb copy is restricted to in-frame clones and leaves out a portion. The sample gives some 190,000 clones, about 88% of which show up once; about 6.8% is in the top ten. Sequencing used peripheral blood. All receptors come from a middle-aged woman who had recovered from COVID-19. The CDR3 runs from the conserved cysteine through the conserved F or W. The D gene is left open where the match is weak.

J | V | D | CDR3 | DNA
TRBJ2-2 | TRBV27 | - | CASSLLAVLTGELFF | TGTGCCAGCAGTTTACTAGCCGTATTAACCGGGGAGCTGTTTTTT
TRBJ1-1 | TRBV7-9 | - | CASSLGAGGYNTEAFF | TGTGCCAGCAGCTTAGGGGCAGGCGGGTACAACACTGAAGCTTTCTTT
TRBJ1-2 | TRBV7-2 | - | CASSPWGSKLGGYTF | TGTGCCAGCAGCCCCTGGGGCTCTAAACTCGGTGGCTACACCTTC
TRBJ2-7 | TRBV7-9 | - | CASSQDPSYEQYF | TGTGCCAGCAGTCAGGATCCCTCCTACGAGCAGTACTTC
TRBJ1-1 | TRBV29-1 | TRBD1 | CSVVSPDRGAFF | TGCAGCGTTGTTTCCCCGGACAGGGGAGCTTTCTTT
TRBJ2-1 | TRBV7-9 | - | CASSLSTSYNEQFF | TGTGCCAGCAGCCTCTCCACTTCCTACAATGAGCAGTTCTTC
TRBJ2-7 | TRBV9 | - | CASSASPGGLEQYF | TGTGCCAGCAGCGCCTCCCCAGGAGGTCTCGAGCAGTACTTC
TRBJ1-1 | TRBV18 | - | CASSNQGRAINTEAFF | TGTGCCAGCTCGAACCAGGGGCGGGCGATTAACACTGAAGCTTTCTTT
TRBJ2-1 | TRBV7-3 | TRBD2 | CASSFPTGVAGGGNEQFF | TGTGCCAGCAGCTTCCCCACGGGGGTAGCGGGAGGCGGTAATGAGCAGTTCTTC
TRBJ1-5 | TRBV2 | - | CASSRGFQPQHF | TGTGCCAGCAGTCGCGGGTTTCAGCCCCAGCATTTT